A few counts support the clone carrying this T cell receptor beta chain. Its specificity is not known. CDR1 is SQVTM, CDR2 ANQGSEA, per germline. V was pared by 0 bases and J by 4 bases, with 21 bases between. The CDR3 has 17 residues. The sample originates from a study of response to subunit inactivated influenza vaccine. Broader study findings: A suggestion made by the authors is that each seasonal influenza vaccination recruits few new T cells.

TCRdb itself ran the RT-PCR reads through MiXCR, one entry per CDR3 protein. The table includes about 240,000 distinct CDR3 sequences, 9.5% to 15% detected once. The origin of this receptor is a man aged 45-65 years who received an inactivated influenza vaccine. Here the sequenced sample was non-naive T cells sorted from PBMCs, taken roughly 15 days before vaccination. This chain connects TRBV29-1 to TRBJ1-2, with a tentative D call TRBD1 (6 bases). In nucleotides, the CDR3 is TGCAGCGTTGAAGATCTAGGGGGAGGACACCAACCCTATGGCTACACCTTC. Encoded protein: CSVEDLGGGHQPYGYTF. Using reference TRBV29-1 and TRBJ1-2 for the parts outside the CDR3, the full variable domain is SAVISQKPSRDICQRGTSLTIQCQVDSQVTMMFWYRQQPGQSLTLIATANQGSEATYESGFVIDKFPISRPNLTFSTLTVSNMSPEDSSIYLCSVEDLGGGHQPYGYTFGSGTRLTVV.